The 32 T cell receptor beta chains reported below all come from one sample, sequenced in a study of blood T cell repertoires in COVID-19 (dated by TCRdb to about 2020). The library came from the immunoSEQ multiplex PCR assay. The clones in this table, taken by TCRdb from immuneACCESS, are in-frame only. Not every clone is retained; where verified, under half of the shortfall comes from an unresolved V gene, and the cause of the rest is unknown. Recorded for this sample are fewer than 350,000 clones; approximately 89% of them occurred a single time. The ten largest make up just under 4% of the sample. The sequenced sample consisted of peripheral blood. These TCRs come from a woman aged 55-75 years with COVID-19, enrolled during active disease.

This CDR3 is CASSLSRVAEAFF. The DNA for the CDR3 is TGTGCCAGCAGTTTATCGAGGGTGGCTGAAGCTTTCTTT. The chain recombines TRBV12-3 or TRBV12-4 with TRBJ1-1; D unresolved. Between the trimmed V and J ends, which lost 2 bases and 6 bases, there was a span of 10 bases. This CDR3 has 13 residues.

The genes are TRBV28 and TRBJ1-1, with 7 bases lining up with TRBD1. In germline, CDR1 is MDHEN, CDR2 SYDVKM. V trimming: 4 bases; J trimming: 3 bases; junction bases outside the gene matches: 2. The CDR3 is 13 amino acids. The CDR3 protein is CASSYRGYTEAFF. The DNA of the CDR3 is TGTGCCAGCAGTTACAGGGGATACACTGAAGCTTTCTTT.

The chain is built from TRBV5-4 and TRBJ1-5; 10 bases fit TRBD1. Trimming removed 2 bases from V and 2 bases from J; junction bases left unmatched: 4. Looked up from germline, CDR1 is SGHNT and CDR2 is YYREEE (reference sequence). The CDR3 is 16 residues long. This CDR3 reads CASSLTGTGGNQPQHF. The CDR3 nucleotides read TGTGCCAGCAGCTTAACCGGGACAGGGGGCAATCAGCCCCAGCATTTT.

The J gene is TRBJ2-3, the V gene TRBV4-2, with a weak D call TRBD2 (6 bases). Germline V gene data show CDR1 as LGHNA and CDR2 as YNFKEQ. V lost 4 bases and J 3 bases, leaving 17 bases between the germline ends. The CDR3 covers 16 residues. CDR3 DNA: TGTGCCAGCAGCCGCACGCCGGGAGCCGGGACAGATACGCAGTATTTT. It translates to CASSRTPGAGTDTQYF.

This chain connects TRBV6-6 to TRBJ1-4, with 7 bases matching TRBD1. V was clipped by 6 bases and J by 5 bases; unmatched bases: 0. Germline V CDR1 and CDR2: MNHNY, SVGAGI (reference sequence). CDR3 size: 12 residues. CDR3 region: CASRQGNEKLFF. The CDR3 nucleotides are TGTGCCAGCAGACAGGGGAATGAAAAACTGTTTTTT.

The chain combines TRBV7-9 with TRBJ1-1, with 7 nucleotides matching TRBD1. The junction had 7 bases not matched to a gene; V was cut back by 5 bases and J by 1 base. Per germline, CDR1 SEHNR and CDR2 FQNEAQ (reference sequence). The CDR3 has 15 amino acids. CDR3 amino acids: CASSAPTGRNTEAFF. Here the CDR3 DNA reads TGTGCCAGCAGCGCTCCGACAGGGCGGAACACTGAAGCTTTCTTT.

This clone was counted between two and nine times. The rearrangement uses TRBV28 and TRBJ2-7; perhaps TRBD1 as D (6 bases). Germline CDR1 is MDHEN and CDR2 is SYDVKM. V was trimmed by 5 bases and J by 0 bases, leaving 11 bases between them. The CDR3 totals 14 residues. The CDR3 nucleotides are TGTGCCAGCAGTAACGACAGGAGCTCCTACGAGCAGTACTTC. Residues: CASSNDRSSYEQYF.

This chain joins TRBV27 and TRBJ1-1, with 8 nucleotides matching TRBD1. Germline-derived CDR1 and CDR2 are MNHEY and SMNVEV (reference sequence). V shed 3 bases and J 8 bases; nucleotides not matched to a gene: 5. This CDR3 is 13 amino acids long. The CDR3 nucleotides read TGTGCCAGCAGTTTTTCAGGGGGCTCAGAAGCTTTCTTT. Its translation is CASSFSGGSEAFF.

The CDR3 DNA is TGTGCCAGCATAGATAGCGGGAGGTCTCCCTACGAGCAGTACTTC. Translation gives CASIDSGRSPYEQYF. The J gene is TRBJ2-7, the V gene TRBV28, with TRBD2 identical over 10 bases. J was trimmed by 2 bases and V by 7 bases; bases with no gene match: 8. The V gene's germline CDR1 is MDHEN and CDR2 SYDVKM. The CDR3 extends over 15 amino acids.

The CDR3: CASSPMGQKTNYGYTF. The DNA of the CDR3 is TGTGCCAGCTCACCCATGGGACAGAAGACTAACTATGGCTACACCTTC. The V call is TRBV18, the J call TRBJ1-2, with 7 bases that match TRBD1. The J segment lost 0 bases and the V segment lost 3 bases, leaving 7 bases of the junction unmatched. Germline CDR1 is KGHSH and CDR2 is LQKENI. The CDR3 contains 16 residues.

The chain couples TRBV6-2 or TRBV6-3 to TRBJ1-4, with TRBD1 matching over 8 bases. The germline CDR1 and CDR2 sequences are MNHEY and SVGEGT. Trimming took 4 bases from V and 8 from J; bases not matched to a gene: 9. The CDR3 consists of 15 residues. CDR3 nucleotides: TGTGCCAGCAGTTCCGGGACAGGAGTACGGGAAAAACTGTTTTTT. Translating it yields CASSSGTGVREKLFF.

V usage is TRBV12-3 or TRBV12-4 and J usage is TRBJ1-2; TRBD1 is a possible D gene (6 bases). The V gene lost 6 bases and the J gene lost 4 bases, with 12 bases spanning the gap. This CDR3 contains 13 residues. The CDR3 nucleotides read TGTGCCAGCAGGAGAGGGGGGGGCTATGGCTACACCTTC. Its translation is CASRRGGGYGYTF.

In nucleotides, the CDR3 is TGTGCCAGCAGCACGCTCGGGGAGGCCAGCTACGAGCAGTACTTC. Residues: CASSTLGEASYEQYF. This rearrangement joins TRBV21-1 to TRBJ2-7; the table calls TRBD2, which could not be checked here. TRBV21-1 is a pseudogene. This CDR3 has 15 amino acids.

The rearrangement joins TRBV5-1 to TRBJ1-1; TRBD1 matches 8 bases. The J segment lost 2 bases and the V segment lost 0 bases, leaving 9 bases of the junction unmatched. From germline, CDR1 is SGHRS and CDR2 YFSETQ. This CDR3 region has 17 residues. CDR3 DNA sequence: TGCGCCAGCAGCTTGGGCCGGACAGGGACTGTTAACACTGAAGCTTTCTTT. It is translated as CASSLGRTGTVNTEAFF.

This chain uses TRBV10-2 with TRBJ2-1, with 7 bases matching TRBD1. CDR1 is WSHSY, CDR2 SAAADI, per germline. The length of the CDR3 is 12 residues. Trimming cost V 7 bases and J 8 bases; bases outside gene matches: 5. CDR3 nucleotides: TGCGCCAGCATCACCAGGGGGTATGAGCAGTTCTTC. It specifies CASITRGYEQFF.

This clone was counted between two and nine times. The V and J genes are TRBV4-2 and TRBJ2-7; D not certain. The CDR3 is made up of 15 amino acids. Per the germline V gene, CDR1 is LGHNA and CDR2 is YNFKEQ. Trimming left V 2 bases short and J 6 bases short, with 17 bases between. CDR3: CASSQFQSQAIEQYF. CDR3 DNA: TGTGCCAGCAGCCAATTTCAGAGCCAAGCGATCGAGCAGTACTTC.

DNA of the CDR3: TGTGCCAGCAGCTCCACAGGGAATGGGGAAAAACTGTTTTTT. Translation: CASSSTGNGEKLFF. This rearrangement joins TRBV7-8 to TRBJ1-4, with D possibly matching TRBD1 (6 bases). CDR1 is SGHVS and CDR2 is FQNEAQ in the germline V gene. Trimming removed 4 bases at V and 8 bases at J, with 14 bases between. CDR3 length equals 14 residues.

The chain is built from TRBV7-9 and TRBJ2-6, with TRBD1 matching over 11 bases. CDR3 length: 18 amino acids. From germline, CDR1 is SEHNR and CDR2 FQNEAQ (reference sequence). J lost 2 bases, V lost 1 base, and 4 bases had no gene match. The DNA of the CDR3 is TGTGCCAGCAGCTTAGGGACAGGGGGCATGGCTGGGGCCAACGTCCTGACTTTC. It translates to CASSLGTGGMAGANVLTF.

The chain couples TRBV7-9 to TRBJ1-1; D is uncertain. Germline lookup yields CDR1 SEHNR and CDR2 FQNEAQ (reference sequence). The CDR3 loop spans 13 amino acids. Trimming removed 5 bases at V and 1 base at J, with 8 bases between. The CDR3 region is CASSTRGNTEAFF. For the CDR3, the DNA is TGTGCCAGCAGCACACGGGGGAACACTGAAGCTTTCTTT. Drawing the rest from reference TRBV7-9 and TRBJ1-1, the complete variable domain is DTGVSQNPRHKITKRGQNVTFRCDPISEHNRLYWYRQTLGQGPEFLTYFQNEAQLEKSRLLSDRFSAERPKGSFSTLEIQRTEQGDSAMYLCASSTRGNTEAFFGQGTRLTVV.

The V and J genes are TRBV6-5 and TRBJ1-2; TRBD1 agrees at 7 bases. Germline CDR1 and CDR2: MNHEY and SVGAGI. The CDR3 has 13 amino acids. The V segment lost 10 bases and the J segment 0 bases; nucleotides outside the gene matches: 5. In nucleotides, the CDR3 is TGTGCCACCCGGGACAGAACTAACTATGGCTACACCTTC. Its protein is CATRDRTNYGYTF.

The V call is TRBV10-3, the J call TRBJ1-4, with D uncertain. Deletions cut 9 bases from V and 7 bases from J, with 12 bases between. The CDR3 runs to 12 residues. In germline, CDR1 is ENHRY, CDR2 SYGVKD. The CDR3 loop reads CAIAERGEKLFF. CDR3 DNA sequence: TGTGCCATTGCTGAACGAGGTGAAAAACTGTTTTTT.

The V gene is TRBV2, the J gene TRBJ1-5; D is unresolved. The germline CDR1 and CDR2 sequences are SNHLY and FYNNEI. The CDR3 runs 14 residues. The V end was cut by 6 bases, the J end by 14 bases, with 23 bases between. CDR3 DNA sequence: TGTGCCAGCAGCAAAACTTCGAGGGAGCAGAGAAAGCATTTT. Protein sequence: CASSKTSREQRKHF. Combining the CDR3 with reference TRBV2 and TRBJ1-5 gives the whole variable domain EPEVTQTPSHQVTQMGQEVILRCVPISNHLYFYWYRQILGQKVEFLVSFYNNEISEKSEIFDDQFSVERPDGSNFTLKIRSTKLEDSAMYFCASSKTSREQRKHFGDGTRLSIL.

CDR3 sequence: CASSLLAGNNEQFF. In DNA, the CDR3 is TGCGCCAGCAGCTTGCTGGCGGGCAACAATGAGCAGTTCTTC. This sequence joins TRBV5-1 and TRBJ2-1, with D perhaps TRBD2 (5 bases). Germline V gene lookup returns CDR1 SGHRS and CDR2 YFSETQ. Trimming left V 1 base short and J 5 bases short, with 10 bases between. This CDR3 has 14 amino acids.

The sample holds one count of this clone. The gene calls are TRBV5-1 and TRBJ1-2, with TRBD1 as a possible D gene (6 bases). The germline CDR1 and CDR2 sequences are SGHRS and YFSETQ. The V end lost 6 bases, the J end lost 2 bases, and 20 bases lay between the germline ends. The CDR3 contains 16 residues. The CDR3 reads CASTPTAQQGNYGYTF. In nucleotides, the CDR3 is TGCGCCAGCACCCCGACCGCACAACAGGGCAACTATGGCTACACCTTC.

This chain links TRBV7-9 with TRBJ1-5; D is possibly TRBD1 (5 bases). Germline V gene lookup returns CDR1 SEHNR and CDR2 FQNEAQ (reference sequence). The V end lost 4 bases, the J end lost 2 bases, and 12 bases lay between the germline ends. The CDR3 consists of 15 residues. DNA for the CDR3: TGTGCCAGCAGCTCTTGGGGCCAAGGCAATCAGCCCCAGCATTTT. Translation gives CASSSWGQGNQPQHF.

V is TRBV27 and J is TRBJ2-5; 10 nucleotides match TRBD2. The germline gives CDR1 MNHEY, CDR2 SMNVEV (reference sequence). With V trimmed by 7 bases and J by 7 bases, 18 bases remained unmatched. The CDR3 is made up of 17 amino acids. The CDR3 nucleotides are TGTGCCAGCACCACTATCGGACCGGGACTAGCGCCGTCGACCCAGTACTTC. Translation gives CASTTIGPGLAPSTQYF.

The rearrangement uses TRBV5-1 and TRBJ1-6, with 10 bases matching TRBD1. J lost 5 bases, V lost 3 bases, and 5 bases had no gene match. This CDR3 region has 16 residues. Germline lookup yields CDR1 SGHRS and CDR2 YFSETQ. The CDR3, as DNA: TGCGCCAGCAGCTCCCGACAGGGGGCCAATAATTCACCCCTCCACTTT. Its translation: CASSSRQGANNSPLHF. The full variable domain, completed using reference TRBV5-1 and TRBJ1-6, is KAGVTQTPRYLIKTRGQQVTLSCSPISGHRSVSWYQQTPGQGLQFLFEYFSETQRNKGNFPGRFSGRQFSNSRSEMNVSTLELGDSALYLCASSSRQGANNSPLHFGNGTRLTVT.

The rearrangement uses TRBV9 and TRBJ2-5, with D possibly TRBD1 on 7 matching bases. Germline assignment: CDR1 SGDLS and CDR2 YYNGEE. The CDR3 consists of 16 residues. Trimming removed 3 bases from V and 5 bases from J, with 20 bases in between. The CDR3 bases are TGTGCCAGCAGCGCGGAGGGAAGGATGACAGGGGAGACCCAGTACTTC. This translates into CASSAEGRMTGETQYF.

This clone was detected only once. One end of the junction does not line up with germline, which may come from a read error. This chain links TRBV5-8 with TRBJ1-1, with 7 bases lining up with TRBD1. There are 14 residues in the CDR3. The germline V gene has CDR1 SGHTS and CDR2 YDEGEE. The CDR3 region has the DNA TGTGCCAGCACCTTGAGGACAGGGAACACTGAAGCTTTCTTT. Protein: CASTLRTGNTEAFF.

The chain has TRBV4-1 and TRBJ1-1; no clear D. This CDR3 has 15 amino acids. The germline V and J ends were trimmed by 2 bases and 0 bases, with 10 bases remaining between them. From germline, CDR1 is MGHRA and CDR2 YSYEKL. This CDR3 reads CASSQIAVMNTEAFF. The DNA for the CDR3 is TGCGCCAGCAGCCAAATTGCAGTGATGAACACTGAAGCTTTCTTT.

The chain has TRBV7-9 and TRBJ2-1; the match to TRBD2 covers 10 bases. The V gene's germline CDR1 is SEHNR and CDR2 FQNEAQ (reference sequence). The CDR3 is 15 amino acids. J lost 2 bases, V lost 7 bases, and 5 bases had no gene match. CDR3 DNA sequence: TGTGCCAGCACCCATAGCGGGGGGACCTACAATGAGCAGTTCTTC. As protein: CASTHSGGTYNEQFF. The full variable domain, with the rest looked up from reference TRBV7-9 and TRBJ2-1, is DTGVSQNPRHKITKRGQNVTFRCDPISEHNRLYWYRQTLGQGPEFLTYFQNEAQLEKSRLLSDRFSAERPKGSFSTLEIQRTEQGDSAMYLCASTHSGGTYNEQFFGPGTRLTVL.

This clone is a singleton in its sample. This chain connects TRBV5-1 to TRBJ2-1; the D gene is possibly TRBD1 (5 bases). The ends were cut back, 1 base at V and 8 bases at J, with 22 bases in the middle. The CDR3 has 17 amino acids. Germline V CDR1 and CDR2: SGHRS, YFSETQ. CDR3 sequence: CASSLWARVREGDEQFF. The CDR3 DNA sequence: TGCGCCAGCAGCTTGTGGGCCCGGGTCCGAGAAGGGGATGAGCAGTTCTTC.